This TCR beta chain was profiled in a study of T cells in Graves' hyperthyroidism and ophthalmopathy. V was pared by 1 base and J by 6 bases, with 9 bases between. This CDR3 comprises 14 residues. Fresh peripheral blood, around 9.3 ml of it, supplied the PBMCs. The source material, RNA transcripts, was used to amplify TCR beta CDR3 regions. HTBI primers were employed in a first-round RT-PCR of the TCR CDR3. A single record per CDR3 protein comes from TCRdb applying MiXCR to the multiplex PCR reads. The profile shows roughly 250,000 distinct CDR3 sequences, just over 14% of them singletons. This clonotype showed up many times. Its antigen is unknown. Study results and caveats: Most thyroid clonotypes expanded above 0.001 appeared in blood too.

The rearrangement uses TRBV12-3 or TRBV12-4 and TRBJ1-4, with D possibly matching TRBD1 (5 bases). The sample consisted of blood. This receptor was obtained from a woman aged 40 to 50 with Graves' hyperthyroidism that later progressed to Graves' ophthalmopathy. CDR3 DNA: TGTGCCAGCAGTTTAGGGGACGGGTATGAAAAACTGTTTTTT. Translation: CASSLGDGYEKLFF.